This T cell receptor (beta chain) was sequenced during a study of immune characterization of retroperitoneal liposarcoma. V shed 5 bases and J 2 bases; nucleotides not matched to a gene: 8. Per germline, CDR1 MNHGY and CDR2 SAAAGT. The CDR3 spans 16 residues. TCRdb re-called the PCR reads through MiXCR, storing one row per CDR3 protein. The data show under 20,000 distinct CDR3 sequences, 35% to 40% seen once. Source material: blood. This receptor was identified in a male donor with retroperitoneal liposarcoma. The chain couples TRBV6-8 to TRBJ2-3; 9 bases line up with TRBD1. DNA of the CDR3: TGTGCCAGCAGTACCGGGGGGACAGGGCTCACAGATACGCAGTATTTT. Translated, it gives CASSTGGTGLTDTQYF.